This T cell receptor beta chain was identified in a study of neurological immune-mediated disorders. Overall study: Relapsing-remitting disease was seen in about 90% of the roughly 35 multiple sclerosis patients, and secondary progressive disease was seen in 3. Whole-study results and caveats: HTLV-1-associated myelopathy led in TCR clonal expansion, while multiple sclerosis ranked lowest, below healthy controls.

Indicated time point: longitudinal time-point 3. Germline CDR1 is MGHRA and CDR2 is YSYEKL. The CDR3 loop spans 16 amino acids. V shed 0 bases and J 3 bases; nucleotides not matched to a gene: 5. This clonotype was seen ten or more times. Its antigen is not identified. cDNA was made by 5'RACE with 10-nucleotide random UMIs. MiXCR, run by TCRdb on the 5' RACE reads, gives a single entry per CDR3 protein. In the table there are some 80,000 distinct CDR3 sequences, around 4.7% of which are singletons. The sequence derives from a woman aged 55-70 years with multiple sclerosis. Input material: PBMCs. This chain joins TRBV4-1 and TRBJ2-1, with TRBD2 identical over 7 bases. The CDR3 sequence: CASSQDRGGFYNEQFF. Written as DNA, the CDR3 is TGCGCCAGCAGCCAAGATAGGGGAGGGTTCTACAATGAGCAGTTCTTC.